The 27 T cell receptor beta chains below were found in one sample sequenced in a study of breast tumors, draining lymph nodes, adjacent tissues. The lymph nodes were axillary draining lymph nodes from breast cancer patients. TCRdb independently ran MiXCR on the multiplex PCR reads; one entry per CDR3 protein. The sample has 150,000 to 200,000 distinct CDR3 sequences, approximately 30% seen once; the top ten hold 4.3%. The sequenced sample consisted of axillary lymph node tissue. These receptors were taken from a female donor with breast cancer. Some clones in this sample may be carry-over from other donors' samples.

The chain couples TRBV4-2 to TRBJ2-3, with 14 bases that match TRBD2. The CDR3 has 17 amino acids. Germline loops: CDR1 LGHNA, CDR2 YNFKEQ. V was pared by 4 bases and J by 11 bases, with 14 bases of the junction left unmatched. The CDR3 loop is CASSPGTSGSAYNEQYF. DNA of the CDR3: TGTGCCAGCAGCCCAGGGACTAGCGGGAGTGCGTACAATGAGCAGTATTTT.

This clonotype was recorded many times. CDR3 region: CASSESGQTIYF. CDR3 in DNA: TGTGCCAGCTCAGAATCGGGCCAAACCATATATTTT. V and J are TRBV18 and TRBJ1-3; no clear D gene. The V and J ends lost 5 bases and 10 bases respectively, with 12 bases between them. CDR1 is KGHSH and CDR2 is LQKENI in the germline V gene. The CDR3 sequence is 12 residues long.

V is TRBV9 and J is TRBJ2-7, with 12 bases fitting TRBD2. Germline trimming cut 0 bases from V and 3 bases from J; bases unmatched to any gene: 10. The CDR3 consists of 18 residues. CDR1 is SGDLS, CDR2 YYNGEE, per germline. In nucleotides, the CDR3 is TGTGCCAGCAGCGTAGGGCTGGGACTAGCGGGCACCGGCTACGAGCAGTACTTC. Amino acids: CASSVGLGLAGTGYEQYF. The whole variable domain, filled in from reference TRBV9 and TRBJ2-7, reads DSGVTQTPKHLITATGQRVTLRCSPRSGDLSVYWYQQSLDQGLQFLIQYYNGEERAKGNILERFSAQQFPDLHSELNLSSLELGDSALYFCASSVGLGLAGTGYEQYFGPGTRLTVT.

There are many counts of this clonotype. V is TRBV5-6 and J is TRBJ1-2, with 8 bases that match TRBD1. The CDR3 contains 14 residues. V gave up 4 bases and J gave up 1 base; unmatched junction bases: 3. Germline V lookup: CDR1 SGHDT, CDR2 YYEEEE. CDR3 bases: TGTGCCAGCAGCGGGACAGGAGTTAACTATGGCTACACCTTC. It specifies CASSGTGVNYGYTF. Combining the CDR3 with reference TRBV5-6 and TRBJ1-2 gives the whole variable domain DAGVTQSPTHLIKTRGQQVTLRCSPKSGHDTVSWYQQALGQGPQFIFQYYEEEERQRGNFPDRFSGHQFPNYSSELNVNALLLGDSALYLCASSGTGVNYGYTFGSGTRLTVV.

This clonotype was found many times. This rearrangement joins TRBV5-8 to TRBJ1-5; no clear D. CDR3 length: 14 residues. Trimming shortened V by 1 base and J by 3 bases, and 8 bases separated the two germline ends. The germline CDR1 and CDR2 sequences are SGHTS and YDEGEE. The CDR3 sequence is CASSLSRTNQPQHF. The CDR3 region has the DNA TGTGCCAGCAGCTTGAGCAGGACCAATCAGCCCCAGCATTTT.

This clonotype has ten or more counts. The J gene is TRBJ2-7, the V gene TRBV7-3; 8 nucleotides match TRBD2. Germline V CDR1 and CDR2: SGHTA, FQGTGA. The J segment lost 3 bases and the V segment lost 2 bases, leaving 6 bases of the junction unmatched. The CDR3 is 15 residues long. CDR3 DNA: TGTGCCAGCAGCTTAGGTGTCGCGGGAGGCTACGAGCAGTACTTC. Amino acid sequence: CASSLGVAGGYEQYF.

The sample holds many counts of this clonotype. The rearrangement uses TRBV20-1 and TRBJ2-3; 9 nucleotides align to TRBD2. The CDR3 spans 15 residues. The V gene's germline CDR1 is DFQATT and CDR2 SNEGSKA (reference sequence). CDR3 protein: CTAGASGESGDTQYF. CDR3 nucleotides: TGCACTGCCGGGGCTAGCGGGGAGTCGGGGGATACGCAGTATTTT.

This clonotype was counted a few times. The chain recombines TRBV7-9 with TRBJ1-1, with D uncertain. Trimming removed 1 base at V and 5 bases at J, with 14 bases between. The CDR3 has 15 residues. Germline-derived CDR1 and CDR2 are SEHNR and FQNEAQ (reference sequence). The CDR3 nucleotides are TGTGCCAGCAGCTTAGGTTCGGGATCGGGGACTGAAGCTTTCTTT. Protein: CASSLGSGSGTEAFF.

At least ten counts were recorded for this clonotype. V is TRBV9 and J is TRBJ2-1; 10 bases agree with TRBD2. The CDR3 covers 16 residues. Germline CDR1 reads SGDLS; CDR2 reads YYNGEE. The V and J ends lost 0 bases and 6 bases, in that order; junction bases with no gene match: 6. This chain's CDR3 is CASSVGASGRFNEQFF. In nucleotides, the CDR3 is TGTGCCAGCAGCGTAGGTGCTAGCGGGAGATTCAATGAGCAGTTCTTC.

This clonotype was counted a few times. A much larger clone differs by one base, so this may be a read error. This chain uses TRBV11-2 with TRBJ2-2, with D perhaps matching TRBD2 (5 bases). There are 15 residues in the CDR3. Germline values: CDR1 SGHAT, CDR2 FQNNGV. With 6 bases removed from V and 4 bases from J, the gap between germline ends came to 15 bases. The CDR3 loop is CASRPGGAATGELFF. The CDR3 nucleotides are TGTGCCAGCAGGCCAGGAGGAGCGGCCACCGGGGAGCTGTTTTTT.

In this sample, this clonotype turned up many times. This rearrangement joins TRBV7-6 to TRBJ2-6, with D maybe TRBD2 (5 bases). Germline lookup yields CDR1 SGHVS and CDR2 FNYEAQ. The CDR3 totals 16 residues. V gave up 0 bases and J gave up 1 base, with 7 bases separating them. CDR3 loop: CASSLAGRSGANVLTF. Written as DNA, the CDR3 is TGTGCCAGCAGCTTAGCAGGGAGATCTGGGGCCAACGTCCTGACTTTC.

The chain is built from TRBV5-1 and TRBJ2-3; 15 bases agree with TRBD2. Germline lookup yields CDR1 SGHRS and CDR2 YFSETQ. V lost 3 bases, J lost 0 bases, and 2 bases stayed unmatched. CDR3 length equals 17 residues. The CDR3 spells CASSWGLAGGSTDTQYF. The CDR3 nucleotides read TGCGCCAGCAGCTGGGGACTAGCGGGGGGTAGCACAGATACGCAGTATTTT.

J is TRBJ1-1 and V is TRBV11-3, with 8 bases aligning to TRBD1. The length of the CDR3 is 13 residues. With 5 bases clipped from V and 10 bases from J, the junction kept 9 bases outside the gene matches. Germline V gives CDR1 SGHNT, CDR2 YENEEA. This CDR3 reads CASSPGQGSGAFF. The CDR3 DNA is TGTGCCAGCAGCCCCGGACAGGGATCGGGAGCTTTCTTT.

Many counts were recorded for this clonotype. The V call is TRBV7-2, the J call TRBJ2-1, with D possibly being TRBD2 (6 bases). Trimming took 4 bases from V and 9 from J, leaving 13 bases between them. This CDR3 has 13 amino acids. CDR1 is SGHTA, CDR2 FQGNSA, per germline. The CDR3 here is CASSYRGGIEQFF. In nucleotides, the CDR3 is TGTGCCAGCAGCTACCGTGGGGGGATTGAGCAGTTCTTC.

The chain links TRBV12-5 to TRBJ1-3; TRBD1 might be the D (5 bases). Trimming took 3 bases from V and 3 from J, leaving 36 bases between them. The CDR3 is 23 residues long. Germline values: CDR1 LGHNT, CDR2 FRNRAP. CDR3 region: CASGFVLLTASWRGTSVGNTIYF. The CDR3 coding sequence is TGTGCTAGTGGTTTCGTACTGCTTACGGCGTCGTGGAGGGGAACTTCGGTTGGAAACACCATATATTTT.

This clonotype has a count of ten or more. The chain uses TRBV19 and TRBJ1-3; D gene ambiguous. Deletions cut 4 bases from V and 0 bases from J, with 13 bases between. This CDR3 region has 16 residues. Germline values: CDR1 LNHDA, CDR2 SQIVND (reference sequence). Here the CDR3 DNA reads TGTGCCAGTAGTAGCCGCGCTTTCGGCTCTGGAAACACCATATATTTT. It specifies CASSSRAFGSGNTIYF.

The chain combines TRBV20-1 with TRBJ1-6; perhaps TRBD1 as D (5 bases). The CDR3 contains 13 residues. Germline lookup yields CDR1 DFQATT and CDR2 SNEGSKA (reference sequence). Between the trimmed V and J ends, which lost 0 bases and 7 bases, there was a span of 7 bases. CDR3: CSARDYRNSPLHF. The CDR3 region has the DNA TGCAGTGCTAGAGACTACAGGAATTCACCCCTCCACTTT.

The CDR3 sequence is CASSAGQRTF. In DNA form, the CDR3 reads TGTGCCAGCAGCGCGGGACAGCGCACCTTC. This chain uses TRBV11-1 with TRBJ1-2, with 7 bases matching TRBD1. CDR1 SGHAT and CDR2 FQDESV come from the germline V gene (reference sequence). The CDR3 runs 10 residues. V was clipped by 5 bases and J by 13 bases; unmatched bases: 4.

The chain has TRBV7-9 and TRBJ1-5, with 9 bases matching TRBD1. CDR1 and CDR2 from the germline V gene are SEHNR and FQNEAQ (reference sequence). J gave up 7 bases and V 8 bases, and 15 bases lay outside the gene matches. CDR3 length: 16 residues. CDR3 region: CASASSGQGYEQPQHF. DNA for the CDR3: TGTGCCAGCGCCTCCTCGGGACAGGGATACGAGCAGCCCCAGCATTTT.

This clonotype was counted a single time. A clone one base away is much larger, so this may be a read error. The gene calls are TRBV11-3 and TRBJ2-7; D perhaps matches TRBD2 (5 bases). In germline, CDR1 is SGHNT, CDR2 YENEEA. The CDR3 is 15 residues long. This chain's CDR3 is CASSFEAGLSCEQYF. CDR3 bases: TGTGCCAGCAGCTTTGAGGCCGGACTCTCCTGCGAGCAGTACTTC.

In this sample, this clonotype turned up a few times. The V and J genes are TRBV7-6 and TRBJ1-1; D is uncertain. V lost 5 bases, J lost 0 bases, and 7 bases lay in between. This CDR3 region has 13 residues. CDR1 and CDR2 from the germline V gene are SGHVS and FNYEAQ. CDR3 bases: TGTGCCAGCAGCCAGGACCTGAACACTGAAGCTTTCTTT. Translation: CASSQDLNTEAFF.

In this sample, this clonotype turned up many times. The chain couples TRBV10-2 to TRBJ2-7, with TRBD2 as a possible D gene (5 bases). V lost 7 bases, J lost 5 bases, and 12 bases lay in between. CDR1 and CDR2 from the germline V gene are WSHSY and SAAADI. There are 12 residues in the CDR3. In DNA form, the CDR3 reads TGCGCCAGCACTGGACTTTCGGACGAGCAGTACTTC. This gives the protein CASTGLSDEQYF.

V usage is TRBV6-1 and J usage is TRBJ2-7; D perhaps matches TRBD1 (6 bases). Germline values: CDR1 MNHNS, CDR2 SASEGT. CDR3 size: 15 residues. V lost 4 bases and J lost 0, with 13 bases in between. CDR3 DNA sequence: TGTGCCAGCAGTGCGCAGGGGTGGAGCTCCTACGAGCAGTACTTC. Amino acid sequence: CASSAQGWSSYEQYF.

Concerning this clonotype: This clone may be a read error of a much larger clone one base away. V is TRBV11-2 and J is TRBJ1-2; unclear D gene. The CDR3 loop spans 16 amino acids. Trimming shortened V by 7 bases and J by 7 bases, and 25 bases separated the two germline ends. Germline V gene sequence: CDR1 SGHAT, CDR2 FQNNGV. CDR3 sequence reads: CASNLLDRASYRGYTF. CDR3 bases: TGTGCCAGCAACCTCCTTGATCGGGCCTCATATCGTGGCTACACCTTC. The entire variable domain, with the rest obtained from reference TRBV11-2 and TRBJ1-2, is as follows: EAGVAQSPRYKIIEKRQSVAFWCNPISGHATLYWYQQILGQGPKLLIQFQNNGVVDDSQLPKDRFSAERLKGVDSTLKIQPAKLEDSAVYLCASNLLDRASYRGYTFGSGTRLTVV.

A remark on this clonotype: Just one base apart from a much larger clone, this may be a read error. The V gene is TRBV11-3, the J gene TRBJ1-2; 8 bases agree with TRBD1. Germline V CDR1 and CDR2: SGHNT, YENEEA. This CDR3 is built from 15 residues. V dropped 5 bases and J dropped 4; count of bases not matched to a gene: 9. Here the CDR3 DNA reads TGTGCCAGCAGCCCACCGGGACAGGCGGCCTATGGCTACACCTTC. Its protein is CASSPPGQAAYGYTF.

The sample holds a few counts of this clonotype. This chain connects TRBV27 to TRBJ2-7; D not resolved. The CDR3 extends over 15 amino acids. Deletions cut 5 bases from V and 0 bases from J, with 14 bases between. Germline V gene lookup returns CDR1 MNHEY and CDR2 SMNVEV (reference sequence). CDR3 amino acids: CASSGRSWTSYEQYF. CDR3 sequence (DNA): TGTGCCAGCAGTGGACGTAGTTGGACCTCCTACGAGCAGTACTTC.

This clonotype was counted a few times. This sequence joins TRBV4-3 and TRBJ1-1; 9 bases agree with TRBD1. The germline gives CDR1 LGHNA, CDR2 YSLEER. This CDR3 comprises 17 residues. The ends lost 1 base at V and 6 bases at J; junction bases unmatched: 12. The CDR3 here is CASSQGSYRGLVSEAFF. For the CDR3, the DNA is TGCGCCAGCAGCCAAGGAAGTTACAGGGGGCTTGTCTCTGAAGCTTTCTTT.